The rows below give T cell receptor beta chains drawn from one sample of a study of blood T cell repertoires in COVID-19. Data came from immunoSEQ multiplex PCR; TCRdb stores just in-frame clones and leaves some out. The sample lists 300,000 to 400,000 clones; roughly 88% were seen once. The material sequenced was PBMCs or T cells enriched from blood (not recorded which). These receptors were obtained from a man aged 30 to 39 who had recovered from COVID-19. CDR3s leave out the opening cysteine and the closing phenylalanine or tryptophan. The order of the fields is D gene, J gene, V gene, CDR3 length, CDR3 protein. D genes are given only for firm matches.

TRBD1 TRBJ1-5 TRBV19 15 ASSIVLTGAANQPQH
. TRBJ1-3 TRBV19 10 ASQGYGNTIY
. TRBJ2-3 TRBV28 13 ASSPGTSSTDTQY
TRBD2 TRBJ2-1 TRBV10-3 13 AISENSGGQNEQF
TRBD1 TRBJ1-2 TRBV6-4 12 ASSESGGQYGYT
. TRBJ2-3 TRBV5-1 12 ASSLQAPTDTQY
TRBD1 TRBJ1-5 TRBV2 13 ASSPGQVGNQPQH
TRBD1 TRBJ1-1 TRBV18 12 ASSPGQLNTEAF
TRBD1 TRBJ2-1 TRBV24-1 12 ATSVRTGYNEQF
. TRBJ2-7 TRBV15 10 ATSRNSPEQY
. TRBJ1-6 TRBV27 14 ASSSGAGATDSPLH
TRBD1 TRBJ1-2 TRBV7-9 15 ASSLQGARGVNYGYT
. TRBJ2-3 TRBV2 10 ASSEDGGTQY
TRBD1 TRBJ2-2 TRBV28 14 ASRKRRTGDTGELF
. TRBJ1-1 TRBV28 12 ASLLRGTNTEAF
. TRBJ2-2 TRBV20-1 13 SASVVPLNTGELF
. TRBJ2-5 TRBV9 14 ASSVVGSVREETQY
. TRBJ2-3 TRBV7-9 15 ASSLAPPIRGTDTQY
TRBD2 TRBJ2-7 TRBV5-1 12 ASSGAGETYEQY
TRBD2 TRBJ2-1 TRBV24-1 14 ATSDRGGRWSNEQF
TRBD1 TRBJ2-7 TRBV14 14 ASSWTGGPRVYEQY
. TRBJ2-1 TRBV7-2 16 ASSLFGGAVLSYNEQF
. TRBJ1-6 TRBV28 13 ASSLTVTLVAPLH
. TRBJ2-7 TRBV18 12 ASSPDRSPYEQY
. TRBJ2-3 TRBV6-5 11 ASRSTMTDTQY
. TRBJ2-2 TRBV11-2 15 ASTPDGGARRTGELF
. TRBJ1-1 TRBV12-3/TRBV12-4 11 ASSLGTFTEAF
. TRBJ2-7 TRBV5-1 12 ASSPDSGAYEQY
. TRBJ1-3 TRBV3-1/TRBV3-2 11 ASSQEISGTIY
. TRBJ2-7 TRBV5-4 16 ASSSGTQRRLGANEQY
TRBD1 TRBJ1-2 TRBV29-1 12 SVDFTDRTYGYT
TRBD1 TRBJ1-5 TRBV11-2 16 ASSSTDRGPISNQPQH
TRBD2 TRBJ2-1 TRBV19 13 ASSISTSDYNEQF
. TRBJ1-1 TRBV2 12 ASSLVAGDTEAF
. TRBJ1-1 TRBV29-1 13 SVEAVTTGYTEAF
TRBD1 TRBJ1-5 TRBV3-1/TRBV3-2 14 ASSQLPGGSNQPQH
. TRBJ1-1 TRBV5-1 12 ASSMTGANTEAF
TRBD1 TRBJ1-1 TRBV5-1 13 ASSLGTGEYTEAF
. TRBJ2-5 TRBV12-3/TRBV12-4 11 ASSLQGPETQY
TRBD1 TRBJ1-2 TRBV24-1 12 ATSDGQGNYGYT
. TRBJ1-3 TRBV6-5 10 ASTSSGNTIY
. TRBJ2-2 TRBV2 10 ASSKSRWELF
. TRBJ1-1 TRBV28 12 ASTLPGSDTEAF
. TRBJ1-5 TRBV4-2 13 ASSNETGGLQPQH
. TRBJ1-1 TRBV20-1 10 SASPMNTEAF
TRBD1 TRBJ1-1 TRBV5-8 13 ASSSNRGFNTEAF
TRBD1 TRBJ1-5 TRBV29-1 13 SVETGAGGNQPQH
TRBD2 TRBJ2-3 TRBV6-5 13 ASIQGAGDTDTQY
. TRBJ2-5 TRBV27 11 ASSLVRQETQY
TRBD2 TRBJ2-1 TRBV6-2/TRBV6-3 16 ASSYLAGGLGSYNEQF
. TRBJ1-2 TRBV6-5 9 ASSRGVSYT
TRBD1 TRBJ1-1 TRBV5-4 12 ASSLGQGATEAF
TRBD1 TRBJ1-2 TRBV6-5 11 ASSPGGTGGYT
TRBD1 TRBJ1-5 TRBV18 15 ASSPTQTGNRNQPQH
. TRBJ2-2 TRBV7-9 13 ASSFIAGDTGELF
TRBD2 TRBJ2-3 TRBV9 13 ASSEESGGTLTQY
. TRBJ1-2 TRBV12-3/TRBV12-4 10 ASTPGGYGYT
. TRBJ2-1 TRBV5-6 14 ASSLAEGSSYNEQF
TRBD1 TRBJ1-6 TRBV2 14 ASSQRTGGSNSPLH
. TRBJ2-2 TRBV2 10 ASSLDTGELF